This T cell receptor beta chain was found in a study of CD8 T cells in ankylosing spondylitis. Findings of the study overall: From matched ankylosing spondylitis synovial fluid, disease-linked clones were reportedly recovered at significantly enriched levels. With a CD8+ phenotype, disease-linked clones were relatively rare in peripheral blood. Characteristic, it appeared, of ankylosing spondylitis blood was a TCR beta motif of eight or nine highly homologous variants.

As the method for making TCR beta libraries, quantitative 5'-RACE with molecular barcodes was used. TCRdb re-derived calls from the 5' RACE reads in MiXCR, one entry per CDR3 protein. Of hundreds of thousands of distinct CDR3 sequences in the sample, 12% were seen once. Of note for this clonotype: Its antigen is not identified.

J gave up 3 bases and V 4 bases, and 6 bases lay outside the gene matches. Germline CDR1 is KGHSY and CDR2 is FQNENV. The CDR3 runs 15 residues. Specimen: blood, either unsorted or a sorted T cell fraction (not recorded which). The chain couples TRBV16 to TRBJ2-7; the match to TRBD2 covers 10 bases. This TCR came from a male donor with ankylosing spondylitis. The CDR3, as DNA: TGTGCCAGCAGCCGATTAGCGGGAGGTTTCTACGAGCAGTACTTC. It is translated as CASSRLAGGFYEQYF.